This T cell receptor (beta chain) emerged from a study of cytomegalovirus exposure and HLA in healthy donors. Study outcomes and limitations: Several top significant clusters appeared, in a later analysis, to be linked to common viral pathogens. It was taken for granted in presence/absence analyses that sequencing depth across donors was roughly uniform.

Both 60 Vbeta primers and 13 Jbeta primers went into the PCR. The data were produced by immunoSEQ multiplex PCR, yet TCRdb's version contains in-frame clones alone and is incomplete. The table has about 100,000 clones, about 80% seen once. Each donor was healthy, and each was a bone marrow donor. To note about this clone: Its antigen is as yet unknown.

The sequence came from a female donor in good health and CMV-seropositive. The sequenced sample consisted of PBMCs.

Written as DNA, the CDR3 is TGCGCCAGCAGAGGACAAGTTGGTGCCAATCAGCCCCAGCATTTT. Translated: CASRGQVGANQPQHF. The gene calls are TRBV10-2 and TRBJ1-5; D is perhaps TRBD1 (5 bases). Germline-derived CDR1 and CDR2 are WSHSY and SAAADI. The length of the CDR3 is 15 residues. The V gene lost 6 bases and the J gene lost 3 bases, with 15 bases spanning the gap.